This TCR beta chain comes out of a study of beta chain features in type 1 diabetes. As every portion of the isolated RNA was reverse transcribed, the sequencing read expressed TCRB transcripts. This table comes from immunoSEQ multiplex PCR, and its TCRdb copy is limited to in-frame clones, with some not included. The sample has hundreds of thousands of clones, about 29% seen once; the top ten hold 0.05% to 0.065%. The TCR comes from a man aged 18 to 29 in good health. Sequenced: naive CD4+ T cells from blood.

The CDR3 sequence is CASSLDRERETQYF. The CDR3 DNA reads as TGTGCCAGCAGCCTAGACAGGGAGAGAGAGACCCAGTACTTC. The rearrangement uses TRBV7-2 and TRBJ2-5; TRBD1 matches 7 bases. In germline, CDR1 is SGHTA, CDR2 FQGNSA. The ends lost 5 bases at V and 4 bases at J; junction bases unmatched: 7. The CDR3 runs to 14 residues.